One and the same sample provided the 22 T cell receptor beta chains below, sequenced in a study of blood T cell repertoires in COVID-19. Sequenced by immunoSEQ multiplex PCR; TCRdb stores in-frame clones only, minus some. In the table there are over 250,000 clones, around 89% of which are singletons. The material sequenced was peripheral blood. The receptors here all came from a man between 60 and 75 years old who had recovered from COVID-19.

This chain uses TRBV2 with TRBJ2-5; perhaps TRBD2 as D (7 bases). Trimming shortened V by 8 bases and J by 2 bases, and 21 bases separated the two germline ends. This CDR3 region has 16 residues. The germline V gene has CDR1 SNHLY and CDR2 FYNNEI. Here the CDR3 reads CASRGGRGALQETQYF. For the CDR3, the DNA is TGTGCCAGCCGTGGGGGCCGGGGGGCACTACAAGAGACCCAGTACTTC.

The rearrangement joins TRBV28 to TRBJ2-7; 8 bases are shared with TRBD2. Germline V gene lookup returns CDR1 MDHEN and CDR2 SYDVKM. The CDR3 sequence is 14 residues long. Trimming removed 6 bases from V and 0 bases from J; junction bases left unmatched: 4. CDR3 in DNA: TGTGCCAGCAGGAGCGGGGGATACTCCTACGAGCAGTACTTC. Translated: CASRSGGYSYEQYF.

V and J are TRBV10-1 and TRBJ2-7; 7 nucleotides align to TRBD2. CDR3 size: 17 residues. Per the germline V gene, CDR1 is WNHNN and CDR2 is SYGVQD (reference sequence). J was trimmed by 3 bases and V by 6 bases; bases with no gene match: 17. The CDR3 here is CASSLADVREEDYEQYF. CDR3 nucleotide sequence: TGCGCCAGCAGCCTAGCGGACGTCAGGGAGGAGGACTACGAGCAGTACTTC.

This clone was picked up one time. The chain has TRBV5-1 and TRBJ2-7; TRBD1 matches 8 bases. This CDR3 has 17 residues. Germline CDR1 and CDR2: SGHRS and YFSETQ. V shed 2 bases, J shed 9 bases, and the junction held 19 bases outside the gene matches. This chain's CDR3 is CASSFNPSDRVALGQYF. CDR3 DNA sequence: TGCGCCAGCAGCTTCAACCCCTCGGACAGGGTCGCTCTTGGGCAGTACTTC.

The chain links TRBV29-1 to TRBJ1-2; D is unclear. The ends were cut back, 3 bases at V and 2 bases at J, with 7 bases in the middle. Germline V gene data show CDR1 as SQVTM and CDR2 as ANQGSEA. The CDR3 runs 12 residues. Here the CDR3 DNA reads TGCAGCGTTGACCGCCGGAACTATGGCTACACCTTC. It translates to CSVDRRNYGYTF.

This clone was counted once. V and J are TRBV27 and TRBJ1-3; no definite D call. Germline V lookup: CDR1 MNHEY, CDR2 SMNVEV (reference sequence). There are 15 residues in the CDR3. The V gene lost 2 bases and the J gene lost 0 bases, with 8 bases spanning the gap. The CDR3 DNA reads TGTGCCAGCAGTTTAGACGGCGGCTCTGGAAACACCATATATTTT. Translation: CASSLDGGSGNTIYF.

The CDR3 is CASSGVEPSFTDTQYF. The CDR3 bases are TGCGCCAGCAGCGGTGTGGAGCCTAGCTTCACAGATACGCAGTATTTT. The rearrangement joins TRBV4-1 to TRBJ2-3, with D perhaps matching TRBD2 (5 bases). CDR1 is MGHRA, CDR2 YSYEKL, per germline. The CDR3 spans 16 residues. Trimming took off 5 bases at V and 2 bases at J, with 17 bases between the two ends.

The V call is TRBV7-2, the J call TRBJ1-4, with 10 nucleotides matching TRBD1. The CDR3 runs 14 residues. Germline CDR1 reads SGHTA; CDR2 reads FQGNSA. The trim removed 5 bases at V and 8 bases at J, leaving 5 bases unmatched. The CDR3 sequence: CASSPGTGVEKLFF. CDR3 nucleotides: TGTGCCAGCAGCCCCGGGACAGGGGTCGAAAAACTGTTTTTT. Full variable domain (outside the CDR3, taken from reference TRBV7-2 and TRBJ1-4): GAGVSQSPSNKVTEKGKDVELRCDPISGHTALYWYRQSLGQGLEFLIYFQGNSAPDKSGLPSDRFSAERTGGSVSTLTIQRTQQEDSAVYLCASSPGTGVEKLFFGSGTQLSVL.

The rearrangement links TRBV27 to TRBJ1-5; D gene ambiguous. This CDR3 is built from 16 residues. Germline loops: CDR1 MNHEY, CDR2 SMNVEV (reference sequence). V shed 0 bases and J shed 0 bases, with 9 bases lying between them. The CDR3 protein is CASSLSQSYSNQPQHF. The CDR3 nucleotides are TGTGCCAGCAGTTTATCACAGTCTTATAGCAATCAGCCCCAGCATTTT.

The chain recombines TRBV7-3 with TRBJ1-6, with D uncertain. The germline V gene encodes CDR1 SGHTA and CDR2 FQGTGA. V was clipped by 1 base and J by 7 bases, with 14 bases between them. The length of the CDR3 is 16 residues. The CDR3 spells CASSLMGLGVNSPLHF. The CDR3 bases are TGTGCCAGCAGCTTAATGGGTCTCGGGGTGAATTCACCCCTCCACTTT.

The V and J genes are TRBV6-5 and TRBJ1-4; 7 bases match TRBD1. V lost 5 bases, J lost 7 bases, and 10 bases stayed unmatched. Germline V gene lookup returns CDR1 MNHEY and CDR2 SVGAGI. The CDR3 is 15 amino acids. The CDR3 spells CASSRHRGSSEKLFF. The DNA for the CDR3 is TGTGCCAGCAGTCGCCACAGGGGTTCGAGTGAAAAACTGTTTTTT.

This chain joins TRBV11-2 and TRBJ2-2; D may be TRBD1 or TRBD2 (5 bases each). With 5 bases removed from V and 9 bases from J, the gap between germline ends came to 19 bases. Germline CDR1 reads SGHAT; CDR2 reads FQNNGV. CDR3 length: 15 amino acids. The CDR3 DNA reads as TGTGCCAGCAGCCTAGCTAGGGGCCCTTCCAGGGAGCTGTTTTTT. It yields the protein CASSLARGPSRELFF.

The rearrangement joins TRBV5-1 to TRBJ2-7; 7 bases line up with TRBD1. CDR1 is SGHRS and CDR2 is YFSETQ in the germline V gene. The trim removed 3 bases at V and 7 bases at J, leaving 1 base unmatched. The CDR3 covers 11 residues. The CDR3 sequence is CASSWTGEQYF. CDR3 coding DNA: TGCGCCAGCAGCTGGACAGGTGAGCAGTACTTC. Combining the CDR3 with reference TRBV5-1 and TRBJ2-7 gives the whole variable domain KAGVTQTPRYLIKTRGQQVTLSCSPISGHRSVSWYQQTPGQGLQFLFEYFSETQRNKGNFPGRFSGRQFSNSRSEMNVSTLELGDSALYLCASSWTGEQYFGPGTRLTVT.

The V call is TRBV5-1, the J call TRBJ1-2; D may be TRBD1 (5 bases). Germline V gene data show CDR1 as SGHRS and CDR2 as YFSETQ. This CDR3 region has 14 residues. Trimming pared 0 bases from V and 4 bases from J, leaving 10 bases between. This chain's CDR3 is CASSLGGTVYGYTF. CDR3 DNA: TGCGCCAGCAGCTTGGGCGGGACCGTCTATGGCTACACCTTC.

The chain recombines TRBV27 with TRBJ2-3, with D perhaps matching TRBD2 (5 bases). Trimming shortened V by 5 bases and J by 2 bases, and 14 bases separated the two germline ends. CDR1 is MNHEY, CDR2 SMNVEV, per germline (reference sequence). There are 15 residues in the CDR3. CDR3 protein: CASSQRGFFTDTQYF. CDR3 DNA: TGTGCCAGCAGTCAACGAGGGTTCTTCACAGATACGCAGTATTTT.

This chain joins TRBV6-2 or TRBV6-3 and TRBJ1-2; D is perhaps TRBD1 (5 bases). The CDR3 extends over 15 amino acids. Germline assignment: CDR1 MNHEY and CDR2 SVGEGT. V dropped 2 bases and J dropped 0 bases, with 10 bases sitting between them. The CDR3 bases are TGTGCCAGCAGTTACCCAGGGCGGACTAACTATGGCTACACCTTC. Amino acids: CASSYPGRTNYGYTF.

This rearrangement joins TRBV27 to TRBJ2-3; the match to TRBD2 covers 7 bases. Germline CDR1 is MNHEY and CDR2 is SMNVEV (reference sequence). CDR3 length: 15 amino acids. Trimming removed 7 bases from V and 1 base from J; junction bases left unmatched: 8. The CDR3 bases are TGTGCCAGCACCCCAGCGGCGGGGGGCACAGATACGCAGTATTTT. Translated, it gives CASTPAAGGTDTQYF.

The rearrangement joins TRBV12-2 to TRBJ1-1. TRBV12-2 is a documented pseudogene. This CDR3 contains 18 residues. Here the CDR3 reads CASRFINEGRPTNTEAFF. CDR3 DNA sequence: TGTGCAAGTCGCTTCATTAACGAGGGTCGTCCAACTAACACTGAAGCTTTCTTT.

This chain uses TRBV14 with TRBJ1-3; D uncertain. Germline CDR1 and CDR2: SGHDN and FVKESK. Trimming left V 7 bases short and J 3 bases short, with 4 bases between. There are 11 residues in the CDR3. The CDR3 loop is CASNYGNTIYF. DNA for the CDR3: TGTGCCAGCAATTATGGAAACACCATATATTTT.

CDR3 sequence (DNA): TGTGCCAGCAGTGACGTGTCTGCAACTAATGAAAAACTGTTTTTT. Its protein product is CASSDVSATNEKLFF. The chain carries TRBV25-1 and TRBJ1-4; D unclear. Germline loops: CDR1 MGHDK, CDR2 SYGVNS. This CDR3 is built from 15 residues. The V end was cut by 3 bases, the J end by 0 bases, with 8 bases between. Full variable domain (remainder filled in from reference TRBV25-1 and TRBJ1-4): EADIYQTPRYLVIGTGKKITLECSQTMGHDKMYWYQQDPGMELHLIHYSYGVNSTEKGDLSSESTVSRIRTEHFPLTLESARPSHTSQYLCASSDVSATNEKLFFGSGTQLSVL.

The J gene is TRBJ2-4, the V gene TRBV5-6; 7 nucleotides line up with TRBD1. Germline CDR1 SGHDT, CDR2 YYEEEE. Unmatched junction bases numbered 3, after V lost 0 bases and J lost 0 bases. The CDR3 is 16 amino acids. The CDR3 spells CASSLGTGLAKNIQYF. In nucleotides, the CDR3 is TGTGCCAGCAGCTTGGGGACAGGACTAGCCAAAAACATTCAGTACTTC.

The rearrangement uses TRBV5-1 and TRBJ1-1; D not certain. The germline V gene encodes CDR1 SGHRS and CDR2 YFSETQ. Deletions cut 4 bases from V and 1 base from J, with 8 bases between. This CDR3 has 13 amino acids. In DNA form, the CDR3 reads TGCGCCAGCAGCATACAGACGAACACTGAAGCTTTCTTT. This encodes CASSIQTNTEAFF.